The 20 T cell receptor beta chains in this list originate from one sample, sequenced in a study of T cells in women clearing cervical HPV infection (dated by TCRdb to about 2018). Receptor amplification or capture employed the immunoSEQ multiplex PCR assay. In its TCRdb copy, this immuneACCESS table keeps in-frame sequences only and misses some clones. Where compared with another copy, unresolved V genes explain less than half of these, and the others have no known cause. The table held for this sample gives about 32,000 clones. The top ten clonotypes cover 7% to 7.5% of the sample. Sequences were obtained from blood buffy coat. The receptors were sampled from a woman between 18 and 69 years old with a cervical HPV16 infection that either progressed to CIN3+ or cleared (not recorded which).

The CDR3 bases that were read are TGTGCCAGCAGGAAGATAGCGGGGAGCACAGATACG. Translated, it gives CASRKIAGSTDT. The full CDR3 protein is CASRKIAGSTDTQYF. This sequence joins TRBV6-2 or TRBV6-3 and TRBJ2-3; 8 bases match TRBD2. The read falls 3 residues short of the CDR3 end, and the missing part is taken from the germline J gene. J gave up 0 bases and V 6 bases, and 5 bases lay outside the gene matches. Germline V gene data show CDR1 as MNHEY and CDR2 as SVGEGT. This CDR3 spans 15 amino acids.

About this clone: The CDR3 end is not reached by the read, which stops 3 residues before it; the germline J gene fills it in. V is TRBV20-1 and J is TRBJ1-1; a possible D gene is TRBD1 (5 bases). From germline, CDR1 is DFQATT and CDR2 SNEGSKA (reference sequence). The ends were cut back, 1 base at V and 3 bases at J, with 9 bases in the middle. The CDR3 is 13 residues long. CDR3 protein: CSARVGGYTEAFF. CDR3 DNA (partial): TGCAGTGCTAGAGTTGGGGGGTACACTGAA.

Comment on this clone: An end of the junction differs from the germline gene, which may be a read error. The CDR3 end lies 3 residues beyond the end of the read and is filled in from the germline J gene. The V gene is TRBV4-2, the J gene TRBJ2-6; D gene ambiguous. Germline CDR1 LGHNA, CDR2 YNFKEQ. The CDR3 extends over 16 amino acids. Incomplete CDR3 DNA: TGCGCCAGCAGCCAAGACAAGGGCTCTGGGGCCAACGTC. Amino acids: CASSQDKGSGANV. The full CDR3 protein is CASSQDKGSGANVLTF.

Details on this clone: Read coverage stops 3 residues before the CDR3 terminus; the germline J gene supplies the remainder. The gene calls are TRBV20-1 and TRBJ2-1; 14 bases match TRBD2. In germline, CDR1 is DFQATT, CDR2 SNEGSKA (reference sequence). The CDR3 extends over 14 amino acids. V trimming: 6 bases; J trimming: 7 bases; junction bases outside the gene matches: 5. CDR3 region: CSAQTSGGANEQFF. Partial CDR3 DNA: TGCAGTGCCCAGACTAGCGGGGGGGCAAATGAG.

Details on this clone: The CDR3 end falls 3 residues outside the read, so it is completed with the germline J gene. The V call is TRBV20-1, the J call TRBJ2-3, with D possibly matching TRBD1 (7 bases). The CDR3 consists of 14 residues. The V gene's germline CDR1 is DFQATT and CDR2 SNEGSKA (reference sequence). The CDR3 region is CSAGGQSSNQPQYF. CDR3 DNA (partial): TGCAGTGCCGGGGGACAGTCTAGCAATCAGCCG.

Remarks on this clone: Read data end 3 residues before the CDR3 end; the end is taken from the germline J gene. The sample carries other DNA sequences with the same CDR3. The rearrangement uses TRBV18 and TRBJ2-7, with TRBD1 identical over 7 bases. Trimming removed 6 bases from V and 4 bases from J; junction bases left unmatched: 9. This CDR3 comprises 14 residues. The germline gives CDR1 KGHSH, CDR2 LQKENI. The sequenced part of the CDR3 DNA is TGTGCCAGCTCCCCGACAGAGGGGGCATACGAG. Protein: CASSPTEGAYE. The CDR3 in full is CASSPTEGAYEQYF.

A note on this clone: The missing CDR3 end, 3 residues past where the read stops, is filled in from the germline J gene. This chain joins TRBV7-2 and TRBJ1-1, with 9 bases matching TRBD1. The length of the CDR3 is 12 residues. Germline V gives CDR1 SGHTA, CDR2 FQGNSA. The CDR3 sequence is CASSLPQGAAFF. The sequenced part of the CDR3 DNA is TGTGCCAGCAGCTTGCCACAGGGGGCG.

Concerning this clone itself: The CDR3 is cut off 3 residues early in the read; its end comes from the germline J gene. The genes are TRBV20-1 and TRBJ2-2; D is ambiguous. Germline V gene data show CDR1 as DFQATT and CDR2 as SNEGSKA (reference sequence). This CDR3 spans 16 amino acids. CDR3 amino acids: CSARRRGSATNEKLFF. Incomplete CDR3 DNA: TGCAGTGCTAGACGTCGTGGATCTGCAACTAATGAAAAG.

Comment on this clone: Read sequence stops 3 residues before the CDR3 end, and the germline J gene provides the missing end. This chain uses TRBV5-1 with TRBJ2-7; 7 bases map to TRBD1. Germline V gene sequence: CDR1 SGHRS, CDR2 YFSETQ. This CDR3 contains 14 residues. The trim removed 4 bases at V and 5 bases at J, leaving 9 bases unmatched. The CDR3 bases that were read are TGCGCCAGCAGCCTCGGACAGGTAACCAACGAG. Protein sequence: CASSLGQVTNE. The full-length CDR3 reads as CASSLGQVTNEQYF.

The part of the CDR3 DNA that was read is TGTGCCAGCAGTGAAGAGAGGGGCTCTGGAAACACC. It is translated as CASSEERGSGNT. The whole CDR3 reads CASSEERGSGNTIYF. V and J are TRBV2 and TRBJ1-3; weak D call: TRBD1 (5 bases). The read gets to within 3 residues of the CDR3 end, and the germline J gene fills in the rest. The CDR3 length is 15 residues. Trimming stripped 1 base from V and 0 bases from J, with 7 bases between. Germline lookup yields CDR1 SNHLY and CDR2 FYNNEI.

Points on this clone: The CDR3 extends 3 residues past the end of the read, so its final part is completed from the germline J gene. The gene calls are TRBV19 and TRBJ1-2; 9 bases agree with TRBD1. The V gene's germline CDR1 is LNHDA and CDR2 SQIVND (reference sequence). The J segment lost 5 bases and the V segment lost 8 bases, leaving 9 bases of the junction unmatched. This CDR3 has 14 residues. The CDR3: CASFRTGEIYGYTF. The sequenced CDR3 bases are TGTGCCAGTTTTCGGACAGGGGAAATTTATGGC.

Comments on this clone: The read ends 3 residues early relative to the CDR3; the germline J gene fills the gap. This chain connects TRBV20-1 to TRBJ1-5; 7 nucleotides line up with TRBD1. The CDR3 has 14 amino acids. Unmatched junction bases numbered 5, after V lost 5 bases and J lost 1 base. Germline CDR1 DFQATT, CDR2 SNEGSKA (reference sequence). The DNA read from the CDR3 is TGCAGTGCTTCCGGACAGGACAGCAATCAGCCC. Its translation is CSASGQDSNQP. The CDR3, in full, reads CSASGQDSNQPQHF.

With respect to this clone: The read ends 3 residues early relative to the CDR3; the germline J gene fills the gap. This rearrangement joins TRBV6-2 or TRBV6-3 to TRBJ2-2; TRBD2 matches at 13 bases. Trimming removed 5 bases from V and 5 bases from J; junction bases left unmatched: 8. The germline V gene encodes CDR1 MNHEY and CDR2 SVGEGT. There are 17 residues in the CDR3. CDR3: CASSITSGGAWTGELFF. The sequenced part of the CDR3 DNA is TGTGCCAGCAGTATTACTAGCGGGGGGGCGTGGACCGGGGAG.

Worth noting for this clone: The read halts 3 residues ahead of the CDR3 end, with the missing end drawn from the germline J gene. The chain uses TRBV6-2 or TRBV6-3 and TRBJ1-1, with D perhaps TRBD1 (6 bases). The CDR3 extends over 14 amino acids. Trimming shortened V by 0 bases and J by 7 bases, and 12 bases separated the two germline ends. Germline V gene sequence: CDR1 MNHEY, CDR2 SVGEGT. CDR3 sequence: CASSYSGRGGEAFF. The covered CDR3 bases are TGTGCCAGCAGTTACTCTGGCAGGGGAGGTGAA.

In the case of this clone: With the read ending 3 residues before the CDR3 end, the germline J gene is used to fill in that end. In the same sample, other DNA sequences code for this CDR3. V and J are TRBV19 and TRBJ1-2; 7 bases line up with TRBD1. CDR1 is LNHDA and CDR2 is SQIVND in the germline V gene (reference sequence). This CDR3 comprises 13 residues. CDR3 DNA (partial): TGTGCCAGTAGTATTAACAGGGGAGGCGGC. Translated, it gives CASSINRGGG. Given in full, the CDR3 is CASSINRGGGYTF.

Remarks on this clone: The read terminates 3 residues before the CDR3 end, so the remaining end is supplied by the germline J gene. This chain uses TRBV6-2 or TRBV6-3 with TRBJ2-6; D not certain. The CDR3 consists of 12 residues. Trimming took 11 bases from V and 0 from J, leaving 5 bases between them. CDR1 and CDR2 from the germline V gene are MNHEY and SVGEGT. The sequenced part of the CDR3 DNA is TGTGCCTGCGGCTCTGGGGCCAACGTC. Amino acids: CACGSGANV. The full CDR3 is CACGSGANVLTF.

The sequenced part of the CDR3 DNA is TGTGCCAGCAGTGAAGCGCTGTTTATGGGGGCTCGTAATTCACCC. Amino acids: CASSEALFMGARNSP. The complete CDR3 sequence is CASSEALFMGARNSPLHF. J is TRBJ1-6 and V is TRBV6-1; a possible D gene is TRBD1 (6 bases). The CDR3 extends 3 residues past the end of the read, so its final part is completed from the germline J gene. CDR3 length equals 18 residues. V was shortened by 0 bases and J by 6 bases, with 18 bases between the two germline ends. Germline assignment: CDR1 MNHNS and CDR2 SASEGT.

Concerning this clone: The read stops 3 residues short of the end of the CDR3; the missing end is completed from the germline J gene. V gene TRBV5-5 combines with J gene TRBJ2-7; TRBD1 agrees at 9 bases. Germline V gene lookup returns CDR1 SGHKS and CDR2 YYEKEE (reference sequence). V lost 2 bases to trimming and J lost 4 bases; unmatched junction nucleotides: 7. This CDR3 has 15 residues. CDR3 DNA (partial): TGTGCCAGCAGCTTCACCGGGACAGGGATATACGAG. It is translated as CASSFTGTGIYE. The entire CDR3 sequence reads CASSFTGTGIYEQYF.

As to this clone: Sequencing ends 3 residues short of the CDR3 end; the germline J gene provides the rest. The chain couples TRBV18 to TRBJ1-1; 8 nucleotides match TRBD1. V lost 2 bases and J lost 3; bases outside the gene matches: 2. The length of the CDR3 is 14 residues. Germline CDR1 is KGHSH and CDR2 is LQKENI. The covered CDR3 bases are TGTGCCAGCTCACCAGTGACAGGGGACACTGAA. It yields the protein CASSPVTGDTE. The full CDR3 is CASSPVTGDTEAFF.

A note on this clone: The read terminates 3 residues before the CDR3 end, so the remaining end is supplied by the germline J gene. The gene calls are TRBV18 and TRBJ1-1; possible D gene TRBD1, 6 bases. V gave up 6 bases and J gave up 2 bases, with 13 bases separating them. CDR1 KGHSH and CDR2 LQKENI come from the germline V gene. There are 14 residues in the CDR3. The CDR3 loop is CASSAGVLNTEAFF. The part of the CDR3 DNA that was read is TGTGCCAGCTCGGCAGGGGTCCTCAACACTGAA.